Presented here are 4 T cell receptor beta chains from one specimen sequenced in a study of monozygotic twins with inflammatory bowel disease. TCRdb re-called the 5' RACE reads; every CDR3 protein appears as one record, without DNA. Reported are 150,000 to 200,000 distinct CDR3 sequences; the ten largest clones contain 2% to 3%. Sequenced sample: blood. These receptors were collected from a human donor with ulcerative colitis or Crohn's disease, or a healthy co-twin of an affected twin (not recorded which).

The chain combines TRBV4-2 with TRBJ2-7; TCRdb's D gene call, TRBD2, goes unchecked for lack of DNA. Germline V lookup: CDR1 LGHNA, CDR2 YNFKEQ. This CDR3 spans 16 amino acids. The CDR3 here is CASSQQGGLETYEQYF.

The J gene is TRBJ2-7, the V gene TRBV28; TCRdb lists TRBD1, though no DNA is available to test this call. The CDR3 runs to 13 residues. The V gene's germline CDR1 is MDHEN and CDR2 SYDVKM. The CDR3 sequence is CAIPGPNSYEQYF. Drawing the rest from reference TRBV28 and TRBJ2-7, the complete variable domain is DVKVTQSSRYLVKRTGEKVFLECVQDMDHENMFWYRQDPGLGLRLIYFSYDVKMKEKGDIPEGYSVSREKKERFSLILESASTNQTSMYLCAIPGPNSYEQYFGPGTRLTVT.

This chain links TRBV29-1 with TRBJ2-7; the TCRdb D gene call, TRBD1, has no DNA to confirm it. The CDR3 runs 13 residues. In germline, CDR1 is SQVTM, CDR2 ANQGSEA. Here the CDR3 reads CSVEVRARYEQYF.

V and J are TRBV4-3 and TRBJ2-2. The CDR3 runs 15 residues. CDR1 is LGHNA, CDR2 YSLEER, per germline. CDR3 sequence: CASSQDRGLTGELFF.